This is a list of T cell receptor beta chains from one sample in a study of T cells after yellow fever vaccination. TCRdb passed the 5' RACE reads through MiXCR, listing each CDR3 protein once. The sample records about 330,000 distinct CDR3 sequences, roughly 3.9% being singletons. Sequenced here: PBMCs, sampled 5 days after the yellow fever booster vaccination. Source of these receptors: a man aged 18 to 30 who received the YFV17D yellow fever vaccine. Each CDR3 is given without its conserved first and last residue. Each record gives: J gene, clone size, V gene, CDR3 protein. Expanded clones are given a class, and other clones once, few, many or no size at all.

TRBJ1-2 many TRBV20-1 SARPGESAYGYT
TRBJ1-6 few TRBV6-2/TRBV6-3 ASSYSTGTPLH
TRBJ2-1 many TRBV5-1 ASSFRRNEQF
TRBJ1-2 . TRBV27 ASSSLQGYYGYT
TRBJ2-5 many TRBV6-2/TRBV6-3 ASSYSSTVRETQY
TRBJ2-1 many TRBV7-2 ASRRESSYNEQF
TRBJ1-1 many TRBV5-1 ASSSGGSTEAF
TRBJ2-7 . TRBV20-1 SAMIPGSASEQY
TRBJ1-3 many TRBV6-5 ASSYSRGNTIY
TRBJ2-1 many TRBV10-3 AITYSDIYNEQF
TRBJ2-5 . TRBV5-1 ASSLFGGDQETQY
TRBJ1-5 many TRBV9 ASSADLGGGQPQH
TRBJ2-3 . TRBV12-3/TRBV12-4 ASSLSVAADTQY
TRBJ2-7 few TRBV7-2 ASSLSGGPSYEQY
TRBJ1-4 . TRBV15 ATSEVPTNEKLF
TRBJ2-5 few TRBV28 ASRAPSGLQETQY
TRBJ2-5 . TRBV12-3/TRBV12-4 ASRNQGSETQY
TRBJ2-7 few TRBV11-2 ASSLRGTGKIWDYEQY
TRBJ1-4 . TRBV11-2 ASSLAGREVEKLF
TRBJ1-2 . TRBV7-2 ASSPDRGRVYGYT
TRBJ2-7 few TRBV5-6 ASSLATEFAGVEQY
TRBJ1-2 . TRBV12-3/TRBV12-4 ASSTESYYGYT
TRBJ1-5 few TRBV20-1 SAGQGDQPQH
TRBJ1-6 few TRBV7-2 ASSLGGNRINSPLH
TRBJ2-7 . TRBV10-3 AISGTRGSAGTYEQY
TRBJ1-1 few TRBV7-3 ASSSTGPGTEAF
TRBJ1-5 . TRBV9 ASSPLPQAGQPQH
TRBJ2-3 . TRBV11-3 ASSSDRGTTQY